This TCR beta chain comes out of a study of CD8+CD57+ T cells in acquired aplastic anemia. Only a few counts were recorded for this clonotype. What it binds is unknown. At one end, the junction sequence differs from germline, possibly due to a read error. The CDR3 has 18 residues. CDR1 and CDR2 from the germline V gene are SGHRS and YFSETQ. Study-level points and caveats: About 29 sequences, all CD8+ CDR3, were shared between patients and controls. Controls did not differ significantly from patients in CD8+ Simpson's diversity.

TCR beta VDJ combinations and CDR3 sequences were profiled from genomic DNA. MiXCR, applied by TCRdb to the reads, yields one record per CDR3 protein. The sample includes about 270,000 distinct CDR3 sequences, around 60% of them seen just once. Sequenced input: sorted CD4+, CD8+, or CD8+CD57+ T cells (not recorded which) from PBMCs. The chain recombines TRBV5-1 with TRBJ2-3; 14 nucleotides align to TRBD2. This TCR came from a human donor with severe aplastic anemia or a healthy control (not recorded which). The CDR3 is CASSLGLAGGAGTDTRYF. The CDR3 DNA reads TGCGCCAGCAGCTTGGGACTAGCGGGGGGGGCCGGGACAGATACGCGGTATTTT.